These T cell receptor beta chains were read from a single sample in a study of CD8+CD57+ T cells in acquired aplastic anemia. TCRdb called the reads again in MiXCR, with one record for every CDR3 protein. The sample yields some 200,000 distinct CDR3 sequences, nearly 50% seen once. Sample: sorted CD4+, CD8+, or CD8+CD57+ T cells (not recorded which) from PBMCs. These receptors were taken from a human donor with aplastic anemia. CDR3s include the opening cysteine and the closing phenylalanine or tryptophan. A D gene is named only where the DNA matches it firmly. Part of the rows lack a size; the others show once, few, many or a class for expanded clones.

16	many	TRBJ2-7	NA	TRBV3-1	TGTGCCAGCAGCCACTGGGACCGGGACGGAAACTACGAGCAGTACTTC	CASSHWDRDGNYEQYF
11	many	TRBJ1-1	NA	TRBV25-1	TGTGCCAGCAGTGAGGAAGATAGAGCTTTCTTT	CASSEEDRAFF
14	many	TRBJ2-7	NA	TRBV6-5	TGTGCCAGCAGTTTACGACCCCGGGCCTACGAGCAGTACTTC	CASSLRPRAYEQYF
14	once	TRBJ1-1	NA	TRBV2	TGTGCCAGTAGCAATCTACAGGGTGTGACTGAAGCTTTCTTT	CASSNLQGVTEAFF
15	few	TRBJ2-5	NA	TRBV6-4	TGTGCCAGCAGTGACTCGAACGGGGGTCAAGAGACCCAGTACTTC	CASSDSNGGQETQYF
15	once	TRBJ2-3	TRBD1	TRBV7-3	TGTGCCAGCAGCTTAGGACAGGGCGGGACAGATACGCAGTATTTT	CASSLGQGGTDTQYF
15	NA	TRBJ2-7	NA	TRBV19	TGTGCCAGTAGTATAGAGACAGGACGCTCCTACGTGCAGTACTTC	CASSIETGRSYVQYF
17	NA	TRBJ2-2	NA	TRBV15	TGTGCCACCAGCAGAGATCAGGAACTAGTAGTCGGCCGGGAGCTGTTTTTT	CATSRDQELVVGRELFF
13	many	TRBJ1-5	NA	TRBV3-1	TGTGCCAGCAGCCAGGGGAGGAATCAGCCCCAGCATTTT	CASSQGRNQPQHF
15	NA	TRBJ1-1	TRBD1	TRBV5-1	TGCGCCAGCAGCGGTAACAGGGGAAGGGACACTGAAGCTTTCTTT	CASSGNRGRDTEAFF
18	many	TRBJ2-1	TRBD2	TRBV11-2	TGTGCCAGCAGCTTCCCGTTCAGGACTAGCGGGTACTACAATGAGCAGTTCTTC	CASSFPFRTSGYYNEQFF
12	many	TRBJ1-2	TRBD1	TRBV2	TGTGCCAGCAGGCAGGGGGTCTATGGCTACACCTTC	CASRQGVYGYTF
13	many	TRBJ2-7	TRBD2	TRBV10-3	TGTGCCATCGGCGGACTAGCGGGAGGCGAGCAGTACTTC	CAIGGLAGGEQYF